The 17 T cell receptor beta chains below were found in one sample sequenced in a study of T cells after yellow fever vaccination (dated by TCRdb to between 2018 and 2020). The treatment or condition label for this specimen denotes: live attenuated yellow fever vaccine strain. The library was built by means of 5' RACE. Data came from an Illumina HiSeq 2500. TCRdb ran its own pipeline on the public reads, namely fastp trimming at Q25 and MiXCR clone calling, and kept in-frame beta chains. One record per CDR3 amino acid sequence lists the most common genes and DNA. This sample lists around 400,000 distinct CDR3 sequences; roughly 10% were detected once. The ten largest clones add up to more than 15% of the sample. The source material was PBMCs, sampled on the day of the first yellow fever vaccination. The receptors come from a man aged 18 to 30 who received the YFV17D yellow fever vaccine.

This clonotype was counted at least ten times. The chain combines TRBV5-1 with TRBJ2-2, with TRBD1 as a possible D gene (5 bases). Germline V gene lookup returns CDR1 SGHRS and CDR2 YFSETQ. The CDR3 spans 14 residues. V was cut by 4 bases and J by 2 bases, with 9 bases left in between. The CDR3, as DNA: TGCGCCAGCAGCCCCGACAGTAACACCGGGGAGCTGTTTTTT. It is translated as CASSPDSNTGELFF.

This clonotype was seen only a few times. The V gene is TRBV20-1, the J gene TRBJ1-1; TRBD1 aligns across 8 bases. The CDR3 length is 12 residues. Germline V gene lookup returns CDR1 DFQATT and CDR2 SNEGSKA (reference sequence). The junction had 9 bases not matched to a gene; V was cut back by 4 bases and J by 11 bases. Here the CDR3 reads CSAMGQGASAFF. CDR3 DNA sequence: TGCAGTGCTATGGGGCAGGGGGCGAGTGCTTTCTTT.

On this clonotype itself: At one end, the junction sequence differs from germline, possibly due to a read error. This chain joins TRBV7-9 and TRBJ2-1; 12 bases map to TRBD2. This CDR3 is 16 amino acids long. CDR1 is SEHNR and CDR2 is FQNEAQ in the germline V gene (reference sequence). CDR3 in amino acids: CTSSIRTSGAYNEQFF. In nucleotides, the CDR3 is TGTACCAGCAGCATCCGGACTAGCGGGGCCTACAATGAGCAGTTCTTC.

This clonotype has a handful of counts. The chain has TRBV27 and TRBJ2-7; a weak D match, TRBD1 (6 bases). The CDR3 sequence is 15 residues long. Germline CDR1 and CDR2: MNHEY and SMNVEV (reference sequence). Trimming stripped 6 bases from V and 3 bases from J, with 18 bases between. The CDR3 DNA follows: TGTGCCAGCAGCTCATATGCAGGGGTCCACTACGAGCAGTACGTC. This sequence encodes CASSSYAGVHYEQYV.

This rearrangement joins TRBV7-2 to TRBJ1-5, with TRBD1 as a possible D gene (6 bases). The V end lost 4 bases, the J end lost 2 bases, and 15 bases lay between the germline ends. The V gene's germline CDR1 is SGHTA and CDR2 FQGNSA. This CDR3 is 16 amino acids long. The CDR3 region has the DNA TGTGCCAGCAGCTACGGCGGGGGGGCCGGCAATCAGCCCCAGCATTTT. Protein product: CASSYGGGAGNQPQHF.

The chain links TRBV25-1 to TRBJ2-1; 8 nucleotides line up with TRBD2. The J segment lost 2 bases and the V segment lost 3 bases, leaving 3 bases of the junction unmatched. The CDR3 length is 15 residues. Germline V lookup: CDR1 MGHDK, CDR2 SYGVNS. CDR3 sequence reads: CASSERGAPYNEQFF. The DNA of the CDR3 is TGTGCCAGCAGTGAGCGGGGGGCCCCCTACAATGAGCAGTTCTTC.

V is TRBV27 and J is TRBJ1-1; D is perhaps TRBD1 (5 bases). Trimming pared 4 bases from V and 1 base from J, leaving 10 bases between. The V gene's germline CDR1 is MNHEY and CDR2 SMNVEV (reference sequence). The CDR3 has 14 residues. The CDR3 DNA reads as TGTGCCAGCAGTTCGGGGCGGAGGAACACTGAAGCTTTCTTT. This codes for CASSSGRRNTEAFF.

The rearrangement joins TRBV9 to TRBJ2-1; 10 bases match TRBD1. V trimming: 0 bases; J trimming: 10 bases; junction bases outside the gene matches: 10. Germline CDR1 reads SGDLS; CDR2 reads YYNGEE. The CDR3 has 16 amino acids. The CDR3 loop reads CASSVDLGTGVYEQFF. The CDR3 DNA follows: TGTGCCAGCAGCGTAGATCTGGGGACAGGGGTTTACGAGCAGTTCTTC.

The J gene is TRBJ2-1, the V gene TRBV11-3; possibly TRBD2 for D (7 bases). V dropped 5 bases and J dropped 5 bases, with 19 bases sitting between them. This CDR3 is 16 amino acids long. CDR1 SGHNT and CDR2 YENEEA come from the germline V gene. The CDR3 spells CASSPFLGGADNEQFF. The CDR3 DNA follows: TGTGCCAGCAGCCCCTTTTTGGGGGGGGCCGACAATGAGCAGTTCTTC.

This clonotype was seen ten or more times. V gene TRBV2 combines with J gene TRBJ1-2; D gene unclear. Germline loops: CDR1 SNHLY, CDR2 FYNNEI. Trimming removed 8 bases at V and 1 base at J, with 5 bases between. This CDR3 is 11 amino acids long. For the CDR3, the DNA is TGTGCCAGCGCCGTTAACTATGGCTACACCTTC. It translates to CASAVNYGYTF.

There are a few counts of this clonotype. The J gene is TRBJ1-2, the V gene TRBV21-1; the table names TRBD1, a call not compared with the DNA. TRBV21-1 is listed as a pseudogene. The CDR3 covers 13 residues. The CDR3 protein is CATDPTPPYGYTF. In nucleotides, the CDR3 is TGTGCCACCGACCCGACGCCCCCCTATGGCTACACCTTC.

This clonotype was detected many times. This sequence joins TRBV20-1 and TRBJ2-7, with D perhaps given as TRBD1 or TRBD2 (6 bases each). The V end was cut by 1 base, the J end by 3 bases, with 19 bases between. CDR1 and CDR2 from the germline V gene are DFQATT and SNEGSKA (reference sequence). The CDR3 runs to 16 residues. The CDR3 DNA reads TGCAGTGCTAGAGTGGGGGGTACGATGGGACACTACGAGCAGTACGTC. Protein sequence: CSARVGGTMGHYEQYV.

The rearrangement links TRBV5-6 to TRBJ2-1, with D maybe TRBD1 (5 bases). Germline assignment: CDR1 SGHDT and CDR2 YYEEEE. The V end was cut by 2 bases, the J end by 14 bases, with 20 bases between. CDR3 length equals 14 residues. CDR3 DNA: TGTGCCAGCAGCTTCGGGTTTGACAGTCCGGCGAAGTTCTTC. Translating gives CASSFGFDSPAKFF.

J is TRBJ2-3 and V is TRBV28; 7 nucleotides match TRBD2. Looked up from germline, CDR1 is MDHEN and CDR2 is SYDVKM. The CDR3 runs 15 residues. Trimming took 5 bases from V and 0 from J; bases not matched to a gene: 5. This CDR3 is CASSPGGTSTDTQYF. CDR3 coding DNA: TGTGCCAGCAGTCCCGGGGGGACTAGCACAGATACGCAGTATTTT.

This chain links TRBV7-2 with TRBJ2-5, with 13 positions matching TRBD2. V shed 4 bases and J 5 bases; nucleotides not matched to a gene: 7. Germline V lookup: CDR1 SGHTA, CDR2 FQGNSA. The CDR3 contains 16 residues. The CDR3 DNA reads TGTGCCAGCAGCTCGAGGACTAGCGGGGGTTGGGAGACCCAGTACTTC. Its translation: CASSSRTSGGWETQYF. Supplemented by reference TRBV7-2 and TRBJ2-5, the full variable domain reads GAGVSQSPSNKVTEKGKDVELRCDPISGHTALYWYRQSLGQGLEFLIYFQGNSAPDKSGLPSDRFSAERTGGSVSTLTIQRTQQEDSAVYLCASSSRTSGGWETQYFGPGTRLLVL.

The V and J genes are TRBV10-3 and TRBJ1-6; D is ambiguous. The length of the CDR3 is 13 residues. The germline V gene encodes CDR1 ENHRY and CDR2 SYGVKD. Trimming removed 2 bases at V and 10 bases at J, with 9 bases between. Here the CDR3 DNA reads TGTGCCATCAGTGAGGAGGATAGATCACCCCTCCACTTT. This encodes CAISEEDRSPLHF.

This clonotype was recorded many times. This chain connects TRBV12-3 or TRBV12-4 to TRBJ2-3; 7 bases align to TRBD2. V shed 6 bases, J shed 4 bases, and the junction held 7 bases outside the gene matches. CDR3 length equals 14 residues. The CDR3 DNA follows: TGTGCCAGCAGCAAAACTAGCGACCCAGATACGCAGTATTTT. Translating it yields CASSKTSDPDTQYF.